The clone carrying this TCR beta chain was observed a single time. This entry is derived from a study of blood T cell repertoires in COVID-19. Original processing notes: Amplified reference gene primers provided the basis for estimating nucleated cell counts. The data were produced by immunoSEQ multiplex PCR, yet TCRdb's version contains in-frame clones alone and is incomplete. The DNA was the basis for D and trimming; V, J and clone size are from that table. The sample includes 200,000 to 250,000 clones, roughly 89% of them seen just once. Allocation to cohorts depended on clinical history reported by the participants. The CDR3 extends over 13 amino acids. Germline trimming cut 8 bases from V and 2 bases from J; bases unmatched to any gene: 5. CDR1 and CDR2 from the germline V gene are SQVTM and ANQGSEA.

The J gene is TRBJ2-1, the V gene TRBV29-1; 8 bases agree with TRBD1. The sequenced sample consisted of PBMCs or T cells enriched from blood (not recorded which). This TCR derives from a woman aged 40 to 55 who had recovered from COVID-19. The CDR3 region has the DNA TGCAGCCTACAGGGGGGAACCTACAATGAGCAGTTCTTC. Its protein is CSLQGGTYNEQFF.